These 10 T cell receptor beta chains came from one sample sequenced in a study of T-cell reconstitution after alpha-beta-depleted transplantation in children. Unique molecular identifiers were used in preparing the TCRbeta library. TCRdb independently ran MiXCR on the PCR reads; one entry per CDR3 protein. Counted here are about 610,000 distinct CDR3 sequences, about 10% occurring once; the ten biggest clones make up less than 5%. Sequenced here: PBMCs from the stem cell graft donor, sampled from the stem cell graft. These receptors came from a human donor who donated a stem cell graft to a child with acute myeloid leukemia.

In its sample, this clonotype was seen a few times. This chain links TRBV4-1 with TRBJ2-3, with 10 bases matching TRBD1. The CDR3 is made up of 21 amino acids. Unmatched junction bases numbered 18, after V lost 1 base and J lost 2 bases. The germline V gene encodes CDR1 MGHRA and CDR2 YSYEKL. The CDR3 DNA is TGCGCCAGCAGCCAAGGATGGAGTGACAGGGGGCGAGTTGGGCACACAGATACGCAGTATTTT. Translation gives CASSQGWSDRGRVGHTDTQYF.

The rearrangement joins TRBV4-3 to TRBJ2-7, with 11 bases matching TRBD1. V shed 4 bases, J shed 5 bases, and the junction held 7 bases outside the gene matches. This CDR3 has 15 amino acids. Per germline, CDR1 LGHNA and CDR2 YSLEER. The CDR3 loop is CASSRRTGGLNEQYF. CDR3 coding DNA: TGCGCCAGCAGCCGCAGGACAGGGGGCTTGAACGAGCAGTACTTC.

This clonotype was found many times. The CDR3 DNA reads as TGTGCCAGCAGCAAGACCGAGGGTGGCTACACCTTC. Translated, it gives CASSKTEGGYTF. The rearrangement links TRBV7-2 to TRBJ1-2; no definite D call. V was trimmed by 5 bases and J by 7 bases, leaving 11 bases between them. Germline V gene data show CDR1 as SGHTA and CDR2 as FQGNSA. The CDR3 contains 12 residues.

This clonotype appeared a few times. V usage is TRBV20-1 and J usage is TRBJ1-2; unclear D gene. This CDR3 has 12 amino acids. Germline V gives CDR1 DFQATT, CDR2 SNEGSKA (reference sequence). CDR3 residues: CSVRPPSGGYTF. The CDR3 region has the DNA TGCAGCGTCCGCCCCCCGAGTGGTGGCTACACCTTC.

The V gene is TRBV28, the J gene TRBJ1-5, with 8 bases that match TRBD1. The V gene end was trimmed by 2 bases and the J gene end by 1 base; junction bases not matched to a gene: 4. There are 16 residues in the CDR3. Germline V CDR1 and CDR2: MDHEN, SYDVKM. The CDR3 DNA sequence: TGTGCCAGCAGTTTAGTTGACAGGGGAAGCAATCAGCCCCAGCATTTT. It yields the protein CASSLVDRGSNQPQHF.

V and J are TRBV20-1 and TRBJ1-1; no clear D. Germline V gives CDR1 DFQATT, CDR2 SNEGSKA (reference sequence). This CDR3 has 14 amino acids. The V and J ends lost 6 bases and 3 bases respectively, with 17 bases between them. DNA of the CDR3: TGCAGTGCCAACCTCGTAGCCGGGGACACTGAAGCTTTCTTT. It encodes CSANLVAGDTEAFF.

This clonotype turned up a few times. CDR3 amino acids: CASSPRGLAASYEQYF. CDR3 in DNA: TGTGCCAGCAGCCCCAGAGGGCTAGCCGCCTCCTACGAGCAGTACTTC. The chain recombines TRBV7-2 with TRBJ2-7; possibly TRBD2 for D (5 bases). The CDR3 sequence is 16 residues long. Germline V lookup: CDR1 SGHTA, CDR2 FQGNSA. The V gene lost 5 bases and the J gene lost 0 bases, with 17 bases spanning the gap. The entire variable domain, with the rest obtained from reference TRBV7-2 and TRBJ2-7, is as follows: GAGVSQSPSNKVTEKGKDVELRCDPISGHTALYWYRQSLGQGLEFLIYFQGNSAPDKSGLPSDRFSAERTGGSVSTLTIQRTQQEDSAVYLCASSPRGLAASYEQYFGPGTRLTVT.

Many counts were recorded for this clonotype. This rearrangement joins TRBV20-1 to TRBJ2-1; D is unresolved. This CDR3 is built from 12 residues. Trimming removed 6 bases at V and 12 bases at J, with 18 bases between. Germline CDR1 DFQATT, CDR2 SNEGSKA (reference sequence). CDR3 sequence reads: CSAPPAGNRQFF. In DNA, the CDR3 is TGCAGTGCCCCTCCGGCTGGCAATAGGCAGTTCTTC.

Many counts were recorded for this clonotype. This chain links TRBV12-3 or TRBV12-4 with TRBJ1-2; no clear D. The V end lost 2 bases, the J end lost 4 bases, and 8 bases lay between the germline ends. This CDR3 is built from 13 residues. The CDR3 loop is CASSLRALYGYTF. DNA of the CDR3: TGTGCCAGCAGTTTAAGAGCGCTCTATGGCTACACCTTC.

This clonotype has more than one count but fewer than ten. The gene calls are TRBV9 and TRBJ2-5, with D perhaps matching TRBD2 (5 bases). CDR3 length: 15 residues. Trimming removed 0 bases at V and 2 bases at J, with 11 bases between. The germline gives CDR1 SGDLS, CDR2 YYNGEE. CDR3 region: CASSVVEGWQETQYF. CDR3 DNA sequence: TGTGCCAGCAGCGTAGTTGAGGGATGGCAAGAGACCCAGTACTTC.